Listed here are 28 T cell receptor beta chains from one sample, sequenced in a study of human T cells and chemical hapten exposure (dated by TCRdb to the early 2020s). The sample's time point label is to be understood as: patch test 3, about 24 weeks after DPC sensitization. What this sample's treatment or condition label stands for: therapeutic diphenylcyclopropenone sensitization with weekly scalp DPC. Libraries were constructed by RACE. The data were produced on a NextSeq 500. Using fastp at Q25 and MiXCR, TCRdb reprocessed the public reads and kept productive beta chains. Identical CDR3 proteins give one entry, which carries the most common genes and DNA. Counted in this sample were 150,000 to 200,000 distinct CDR3 sequences; 28% of them appeared once. Clones ranked in the top ten supply roughly 2.2% of the sample. The starting material was whole blood, obtained in connection with sensitization to the hapten diphenylcyclopropenone (DPC). The receptors come from a woman under 30 with alopecia areata. Some clones in this sample may be carry-over from other donors' samples.

V is TRBV11-1 and J is TRBJ2-5, with 7 nucleotides matching TRBD2. V gave up 5 bases and J gave up 8 bases; unmatched junction bases: 8. CDR1 and CDR2 (germline): SGHAT, FQDESV (reference sequence). This CDR3 spans 13 amino acids. CDR3 loop: CASSLRRGYTQYF. DNA of the CDR3: TGTGCCAGCAGCCTAAGGCGGGGGTATACCCAGTACTTC.

This rearrangement joins TRBV7-8 to TRBJ2-7; 11 bases agree with TRBD2. J lost 2 bases, V lost 1 base, and 4 bases had no gene match. Germline V lookup: CDR1 SGHVS, CDR2 FQNEAQ. The CDR3 is 16 amino acids. The CDR3 region has the DNA TGTGCCAGCAGCTTAGTGGTAGCGGGGGGGCCCTACGAGCAGTACTTC. Protein: CASSLVVAGGPYEQYF.

Only one count was recorded for this clonotype. V gene TRBV25-1 combines with J gene TRBJ2-5, with D perhaps being TRBD1 or TRBD2 (6 bases each). The CDR3 is 16 residues long. Germline values: CDR1 MGHDK, CDR2 SYGVNS. V was pared by 3 bases and J by 0 bases, with 14 bases between. CDR3 in amino acids: CASSDGGQGYQETQYF. CDR3 coding DNA: TGTGCCAGCAGTGACGGGGGCCAAGGGTACCAAGAGACCCAGTACTTC.

There are a few counts of this clonotype. The rearrangement links TRBV6-2 or TRBV6-3 to TRBJ1-6; the D is unclear. In germline, CDR1 is MNHEY, CDR2 SVGEGT. The V end lost 7 bases, the J end lost 8 bases, and 18 bases lay between the germline ends. The CDR3 extends over 15 amino acids. In DNA form, the CDR3 reads TGTGCCAGCACCTTCCACGTCCCAAATGATTCACCCCTCCACTTT. It translates to CASTFHVPNDSPLHF.

This rearrangement joins TRBV29-1 to TRBJ2-3; 7 bases align to TRBD2. Germline CDR1 is SQVTM and CDR2 is ANQGSEA. Trimming at V came to 8 bases and at J to 6 bases, leaving 8 bases not matched to a gene. CDR3 size: 12 residues. The CDR3 sequence: CSLLAAGDTQYF. The CDR3 nucleotides are TGCAGCCTCCTAGCGGCGGGGGATACGCAGTATTTT.

The chain joins TRBV7-2 to TRBJ1-5; D is unclear. V was cut by 3 bases and J by 6 bases, with 6 bases left in between. The V gene's germline CDR1 is SGHTA and CDR2 FQGNSA. The CDR3 extends over 12 amino acids. The CDR3 sequence is CASSLGAQPQHF. CDR3 bases: TGTGCCAGCAGCTTGGGTGCTCAGCCCCAGCATTTT.

The chain joins TRBV29-1 to TRBJ1-4; no reliable D call. In germline, CDR1 is SQVTM, CDR2 ANQGSEA. The CDR3 sequence is 11 residues long. V was pared by 4 bases and J by 12 bases, with 12 bases between. The CDR3 spells CSVGRSPQLFF. The CDR3 DNA follows: TGCAGCGTTGGCAGGTCCCCCCAACTGTTTTTT.

The sample holds a few counts of this clonotype. V usage is TRBV12-3 or TRBV12-4 and J usage is TRBJ2-2, with TRBD2 matching over 9 bases. J lost 7 bases, V lost 6 bases, and 3 bases had no gene match. CDR3 length: 13 residues. The DNA for the CDR3 is TGTGCCAGCAGGGAGCGGGAGGTCGGGGAGCTGTTTTTT. This sequence encodes CASREREVGELFF.

With respect to this clonotype: The conserved final phenylalanine or tryptophan is absent from the CDR3, which likely points to a read error. V and J are TRBV7-8 and TRBJ2-5, with 12 bases that match TRBD2. CDR1 and CDR2 (germline): SGHVS, FQNEAQ. The V gene end was trimmed by 5 bases and the J gene end by 6 bases; junction bases not matched to a gene: 10. This CDR3 comprises 16 residues. Here the CDR3 DNA reads TGTGCCAGCAGCCTACGACTAGCGGGAGTTCTAAAGACCCAGTACCTC. It specifies CASSLRLAGVLKTQYL.

This clonotype was seen more than once but under ten times. The V gene is TRBV4-2, the J gene TRBJ2-5, with TRBD1 identical over 10 bases. The germline gives CDR1 LGHNA, CDR2 YNFKEQ. This CDR3 contains 15 residues. The ends lost 6 bases at V and 2 bases at J; junction bases unmatched: 6. CDR3 protein: CASRSRDRGQETQYF. The CDR3 region has the DNA TGTGCCAGCAGGTCCCGGGACAGGGGACAAGAGACCCAGTACTTC.

There are many counts of this clonotype. The chain links TRBV29-1 to TRBJ2-5; 8 bases map to TRBD2. Trimming at V came to 5 bases and at J to 3 bases, leaving 8 bases not matched to a gene. Germline V CDR1 and CDR2: SQVTM, ANQGSEA. CDR3 size: 14 residues. CDR3 in DNA: TGCAGCGTTCCCGGAGCGGGGGTCAAAGAGACCCAGTACTTC. Amino acids: CSVPGAGVKETQYF.

V is TRBV6-2 or TRBV6-3 and J is TRBJ2-7; TRBD1 matches 12 bases. The length of the CDR3 is 15 residues. V lost 2 bases, J lost 5 bases, and 4 bases stayed unmatched. Germline V CDR1 and CDR2: MNHEY, SVGEGT. The CDR3 loop reads CASSYGRDRGHEQYF. The CDR3 DNA is TGTGCCAGCAGTTACGGTCGGGACAGGGGGCACGAGCAGTACTTC.

This clonotype came up a few times. The rearrangement links TRBV6-5 to TRBJ1-5; D not certain. Trimming cost V 10 bases and J 3 bases, with 16 bases left between them. Germline CDR1 and CDR2: MNHEY and SVGAGI. CDR3 size: 14 residues. For the CDR3, the DNA is TGTGCCACCCAAAGTGGGGTCCCCAATCAGCCCCAGCATTTT. This sequence encodes CATQSGVPNQPQHF.

In this sample, this clonotype turned up a few times. V gene TRBV7-2 combines with J gene TRBJ2-1; D assignment may be TRBD1 or TRBD2 (5 bases each). There are 15 residues in the CDR3. Germline lookup yields CDR1 SGHTA and CDR2 FQGNSA. V was shortened by 2 bases and J by 6 bases, with 14 bases between the two germline ends. This CDR3 reads CASSLTGPLPNEQFF. DNA for the CDR3: TGTGCCAGCAGCTTAACGGGACCCCTTCCCAATGAGCAGTTCTTC.

The sample holds many counts of this clonotype. J is TRBJ1-1 and V is TRBV20-1, with D unresolved. V shed 6 bases and J shed 7 bases, with 9 bases lying between them. The length of the CDR3 is 10 residues. Germline CDR1 DFQATT, CDR2 SNEGSKA (reference sequence). The CDR3 bases are TGCAGTGCCCCTGTGGGTGAAGCTTTCTTT. Its protein product is CSAPVGEAFF.

The chain recombines TRBV7-9 with TRBJ1-1, with D unclear. Germline CDR1 and CDR2: SEHNR and FQNEAQ (reference sequence). Trimming removed 5 bases at V and 12 bases at J, with 19 bases between. The length of the CDR3 is 13 residues. The CDR3 spells CASSHGPRVVTFF. The CDR3 DNA follows: TGTGCCAGCAGCCACGGGCCCCGTGTCGTAACTTTCTTT.

The chain links TRBV29-1 to TRBJ1-4; the D gene is possibly TRBD1 (5 bases). CDR3 length equals 13 residues. Germline V gives CDR1 SQVTM, CDR2 ANQGSEA. V shed 4 bases and J shed 3 bases, with 9 bases lying between them. Written as DNA, the CDR3 is TGCAGCGTTGGGAGGGGTTCTAATGAAAAACTGTTTTTT. It codes for CSVGRGSNEKLFF.

This clonotype was counted only a few times. CDR3 nucleotide sequence: TGCGCCAGCAGCCAAGATCGATTCAGTAGCGGGGCGCAGTATTTT. Protein product: CASSQDRFSSGAQYF. The chain is built from TRBV4-1 and TRBJ2-3; 8 bases fit TRBD2. The V segment lost 0 bases and the J segment 10 bases; nucleotides outside the gene matches: 9. The germline CDR1 and CDR2 sequences are MGHRA and YSYEKL. This CDR3 is 15 amino acids long.

This clonotype has only a few counts. This sequence joins TRBV28 and TRBJ2-7, with a weak D call TRBD2 (5 bases). From germline, CDR1 is MDHEN and CDR2 SYDVKM. The CDR3 has 11 amino acids. V was trimmed by 8 bases and J by 4 bases, leaving 9 bases between them. The CDR3: CASGRGYEQYF. CDR3 DNA: TGTGCCAGCGGACGGGGTTACGAGCAGTACTTC.

The genes are TRBV7-9 and TRBJ1-2; D gene uncertain. This CDR3 contains 13 residues. V lost 3 bases to trimming and J lost 10 bases, with 15 bases between them. Germline CDR1 and CDR2: SEHNR and FQNEAQ (reference sequence). CDR3 sequence (DNA): TGTGCCAGCAGCTTGGCGTCTTACGCCACCTACACCTTC. Its protein product is CASSLASYATYTF.

CDR3 protein: CASSLDGEADYEQYF. CDR3 coding DNA: TGTGCCAGCAGCTTAGACGGGGAGGCCGACTACGAGCAGTACTTC. The chain has TRBV11-3 and TRBJ2-7, with D possibly being TRBD2 (6 bases). The germline CDR1 and CDR2 sequences are SGHNT and YENEEA. The length of the CDR3 is 15 residues. With 0 bases removed from V and 3 bases from J, the gap between germline ends came to 12 bases.

This clonotype was seen a handful of times. The genes are TRBV4-3 and TRBJ1-1, with TRBD1 matching over 7 bases. Germline V gene sequence: CDR1 LGHNA, CDR2 YSLEER. V shed 4 bases and J 5 bases; nucleotides not matched to a gene: 7. CDR3 length: 14 amino acids. CDR3 sequence reads: CASSRQQGRTEAFF. The CDR3 DNA is TGCGCCAGCAGCCGCCAACAGGGGAGGACTGAAGCTTTCTTT.

The rearrangement links TRBV20-1 to TRBJ2-5, with D possibly being TRBD2 (5 bases). The CDR3 totals 14 residues. Germline V lookup: CDR1 DFQATT, CDR2 SNEGSKA (reference sequence). V was shortened by 3 bases and J by 5 bases, with 16 bases between the two germline ends. The CDR3 nucleotides read TGCAGTGCTAGGACCAAGATGGAGGTGGAGACCCAGTACTTC. Translation: CSARTKMEVETQYF.

The table lists this clonotype with a few counts. J is TRBJ1-6 and V is TRBV6-5; no definite D call. This CDR3 has 14 amino acids. Germline V gene data show CDR1 as MNHEY and CDR2 as SVGAGI. The V end was cut by 6 bases, the J end by 5 bases, with 11 bases between. CDR3 sequence (DNA): TGTGCCAGCAGGTCTTCAACTAATAATTCACCCCTCCACTTT. It encodes CASRSSTNNSPLHF.

This rearrangement joins TRBV11-2 to TRBJ1-3; D is unresolved. The CDR3 spans 16 residues. V lost 3 bases to trimming and J lost 0 bases, with 12 bases between them. From germline, CDR1 is SGHAT and CDR2 FQNNGV. The CDR3 DNA follows: TGTGCCAGCAGCTTCAGACCCGTTGACTCTGGAAACACCATATATTTT. It encodes CASSFRPVDSGNTIYF.

The chain has TRBV20-1 and TRBJ2-7, with TRBD2 matching over 13 bases. The CDR3 contains 14 residues. J was trimmed by 6 bases and V by 6 bases; bases with no gene match: 8. Germline CDR1 and CDR2: DFQATT and SNEGSKA (reference sequence). DNA for the CDR3: TGCAGTGCGCCTCGGACTAGCGGGAGACCCGAGCAGTACTTC. This codes for CSAPRTSGRPEQYF.

This clonotype was seen only once. The chain carries TRBV11-1 and TRBJ2-5, with D hard to call. Trimming shortened V by 3 bases and J by 5 bases, and 10 bases separated the two germline ends. Germline V lookup: CDR1 SGHAT, CDR2 FQDESV (reference sequence). CDR3 length: 13 amino acids. The CDR3 sequence is CASSLSLGETQYF. The CDR3 bases are TGTGCCAGCAGCTTGTCCTTAGGGGAGACCCAGTACTTC.

V is TRBV11-2 and J is TRBJ2-5, with D perhaps TRBD2 (5 bases). The length of the CDR3 is 16 residues. In germline, CDR1 is SGHAT, CDR2 FQNNGV. The V gene lost 5 bases and the J gene lost 1 base, with 17 bases spanning the gap. CDR3 protein: CASSRFTTRAQETQYF. The DNA for the CDR3 is TGTGCCAGCAGCCGATTCACCACGCGGGCCCAAGAGACCCAGTACTTC.